A single sample gave rise to the 27 T cell receptor beta chains below, sequenced in a study of cytomegalovirus exposure and HLA in healthy donors (dated by TCRdb to the late 2010s). To prepare the library, the immunoSEQ multiplex PCR assay was applied. For the multiplex PCR, a mixture combining 60 forward primers for TCR Vbeta segments and 13 reverse primers for TCR Jbeta segments was used. TCRdb carries this immuneACCESS record with in-frame sequences only. Its versions omit some clonotypes, under half of them owing to an unresolved V gene in the studies checked, with the rest unexplained. The table for this sample lists about 79,000 clones; just over 70% of them were counted only once. Of the sample, more than 7% is held by the ten largest clones. The specimen was PBMCs. The source of these receptors is a man between 60 and 75 years old in good health and CMV-seronegative.

This clone was seen many times. The gene calls are TRBV6-5 and TRBJ2-2; the match to TRBD1 covers 10 bases. Germline CDR1 reads MNHEY; CDR2 reads SVGAGI. Germline trimming cut 2 bases from V and 5 bases from J; bases unmatched to any gene: 2. CDR3 size: 15 residues. CDR3 residues: CASSYGTGETGELFF. In DNA, the CDR3 is TGTGCCAGCAGTTACGGGACAGGGGAAACCGGGGAGCTGTTTTTT.

V is TRBV7-2 and J is TRBJ2-3; D gene uncertain. The V gene's germline CDR1 is SGHTA and CDR2 FQGNSA. The V gene lost 5 bases and the J gene lost 6 bases, with 9 bases spanning the gap. The CDR3 loop spans 12 amino acids. The CDR3 bases are TGTGCCAGCAGCCTCTATGCGGATACGCAGTATTTT. As protein: CASSLYADTQYF.

The chain is built from TRBV19 and TRBJ2-3, with 7 bases matching TRBD2. The CDR3 is 13 amino acids. The V and J ends lost 7 bases and 5 bases, in that order; junction bases with no gene match: 6. Germline assignment: CDR1 LNHDA and CDR2 SQIVND (reference sequence). This chain's CDR3 is CASNNQRGDTQYF. The CDR3 DNA reads as TGTGCCAGTAACAACCAGCGGGGAGATACGCAGTATTTT.

This chain joins TRBV6-7 and TRBJ2-6, with TRBD1 identical over 8 bases. TRBV6-7 falls under the ORF class, with uncertain function. The V gene end was trimmed by 7 bases and the J gene end by 0 bases; junction bases not matched to a gene: 5. The CDR3 consists of 16 residues. For the CDR3, the DNA is TGTGCCAGCAAGGGACAGGCCGTCTCTGGGGCCAACGTCCTGACTTTC. It codes for CASKGQAVSGANVLTF.

The gene calls are TRBV9 and TRBJ2-3, with D hard to call. Per germline, CDR1 SGDLS and CDR2 YYNGEE. This CDR3 is built from 14 residues. The V end was cut by 0 bases, the J end by 1 base, with 6 bases between. CDR3 in amino acids: CASSVEPRTDTQYF. The CDR3 DNA follows: TGTGCCAGCAGCGTAGAGCCCCGCACAGATACGCAGTATTTT.

This clone was seen only once. The rearrangement uses TRBV2 and TRBJ1-1, with D hard to call. In germline, CDR1 is SNHLY, CDR2 FYNNEI. The CDR3 covers 13 residues. Trimming took 7 bases from V and 11 from J, leaving 20 bases between them. The CDR3, as DNA: TGTGCCAGCAAGGCGGGGTCTACGTTTTTGGCTTTCTTT. Residues: CASKAGSTFLAFF.

The rearrangement uses TRBV28 and TRBJ2-7; weak D call: TRBD2 (5 bases). With 1 base removed from V and 2 bases from J, the gap between germline ends came to 12 bases. The CDR3 spans 15 residues. Germline CDR1 MDHEN, CDR2 SYDVKM. The DNA for the CDR3 is TGTGCCAGCAGTTTATCGAACGGGATCCCCTACGAGCAGTACTTC. Its protein is CASSLSNGIPYEQYF.

This clone came up once. One junction end does not reproduce the germline sequence, and a read error may be involved. The chain is built from TRBV9 and TRBJ2-7; 9 bases are shared with TRBD1. This CDR3 comprises 13 residues. Germline CDR1 and CDR2: SGDLS and YYNGEE. CDR3 protein: CASSGTGVHEPHF. The CDR3 DNA follows: TGTGCCAGCAGCGGGACAGGGGTCCACGAGCCCCACTTC.

The chain has TRBV19 and TRBJ2-1; D perhaps matches TRBD1 (6 bases). V was cut by 6 bases and J by 4 bases, with 13 bases left in between. The CDR3 consists of 14 residues. Germline CDR1 reads LNHDA; CDR2 reads SQIVND (reference sequence). Here the CDR3 DNA reads TGTGCCAGTAGAGCTTCGGACAGATACAATGAGCAGTTCTTC. Its translation: CASRASDRYNEQFF.

The rearrangement uses TRBV11-2 and TRBJ2-5, with TRBD2 matching 9 bases. The CDR3 is 17 amino acids. The germline gives CDR1 SGHAT, CDR2 FQNNGV. Unmatched junction bases numbered 10, after V lost 1 base and J lost 4 bases. Written as DNA, the CDR3 is TGTGCCAGCAGCTTAGGGGCACTAGCGGGTCAGGGAGAGACCCAGTACTTC. Its translation is CASSLGALAGQGETQYF.

The chain links TRBV15 to TRBJ2-5; TRBD2 matches at 11 bases. The ends lost 0 bases at V and 4 bases at J; junction bases unmatched: 10. In germline, CDR1 is LNHNV, CDR2 YYDKDF (reference sequence). This CDR3 has 18 amino acids. The chain's CDR3 is CATSRDSGGAARRETQYF. The CDR3 DNA is TGTGCCACCAGCAGAGATAGCGGGGGGGCAGCGCGACGAGAGACCCAGTACTTC.

This clone has just a few counts. This chain uses TRBV29-1 with TRBJ2-5; 11 bases agree with TRBD2. This CDR3 has 13 amino acids. The J segment lost 3 bases and the V segment lost 6 bases, leaving 3 bases of the junction unmatched. From germline, CDR1 is SQVTM and CDR2 ANQGSEA. This CDR3 is CSVQTSGEETQYF. Here the CDR3 DNA reads TGCAGCGTACAGACTAGCGGGGAAGAGACCCAGTACTTC.

The chain employs TRBV6-5 and TRBJ2-7, with 9 bases lining up with TRBD2. Germline assignment: CDR1 MNHEY and CDR2 SVGAGI. The V and J ends lost 5 bases and 2 bases, in that order; junction bases with no gene match: 4. The CDR3 totals 14 residues. In DNA form, the CDR3 reads TGTGCCAGCAGTGAGACTAGCGGAGCCTACGAGCAGTACTTC. It yields the protein CASSETSGAYEQYF.

V usage is TRBV29-1 and J usage is TRBJ2-5, with D perhaps matching TRBD1 (6 bases). The CDR3 contains 13 residues. The V end was cut by 2 bases, the J end by 5 bases, with 12 bases between. Germline V gene sequence: CDR1 SQVTM, CDR2 ANQGSEA. CDR3 in DNA: TGCAGCGTTGAAATGGGGGCATGGGAGACCCAGTACTTC. Translation gives CSVEMGAWETQYF. Drawing the rest from reference TRBV29-1 and TRBJ2-5, the complete variable domain is SAVISQKPSRDICQRGTSLTIQCQVDSQVTMMFWYRQQPGQSLTLIATANQGSEATYESGFVIDKFPISRPNLTFSTLTVSNMSPEDSSIYLCSVEMGAWETQYFGPGTRLLVL.

Only a few counts were recorded for this clone. The V call is TRBV5-8, the J call TRBJ1-3; the match to TRBD1 covers 7 bases. This CDR3 region has 14 residues. The junction had 12 bases not matched to a gene; V was cut back by 0 bases and J by 15 bases. Germline CDR1 reads SGHTS; CDR2 reads YDEGEE. The CDR3 here is CASSLAGDRGSRYF. CDR3 DNA sequence: TGTGCCAGCAGCTTGGCGGGGGACAGAGGAAGCAGATATTTT.

This clone came up a few times. The chain employs TRBV2 and TRBJ1-6; D perhaps matches TRBD1 (6 bases). Germline CDR1 SNHLY, CDR2 FYNNEI. This CDR3 is built from 15 residues. V lost 6 bases and J lost 7, with 16 bases in between. The CDR3 coding sequence is TGTGCCAGCAGCTACCAGGGGATACCGAATTCACCCCTCCACTTT. Translated: CASSYQGIPNSPLHF.

This chain joins TRBV7-2 and TRBJ2-5, with TRBD2 matching over 9 bases. This CDR3 has 17 residues. With V trimmed by 0 bases and J by 5 bases, 10 bases remained unmatched. Per germline, CDR1 SGHTA and CDR2 FQGNSA. As DNA, the CDR3 is TGTGCCAGCAGCTTAGCGCCCAGCGGGGGGACGTGGGAGACCCAGTACTTC. It encodes CASSLAPSGGTWETQYF.

V gene TRBV27 combines with J gene TRBJ1-5; the D is unclear. Germline CDR1 MNHEY, CDR2 SMNVEV (reference sequence). The germline V and J ends were trimmed by 1 base and 6 bases, with 7 bases remaining between them. The CDR3 is 13 amino acids. DNA of the CDR3: TGTGCCAGCAGTTTATACGGGTCTCAGCCCCAGCATTTT. The encoded protein is CASSLYGSQPQHF.

The J gene is TRBJ2-1, the V gene TRBV25-1, with D maybe TRBD2 (6 bases). The ends were cut back, 5 bases at V and 4 bases at J, with 15 bases in the middle. This CDR3 contains 15 residues. Germline V CDR1 and CDR2: MGHDK, SYGVNS. The CDR3 is CASSKAGPGYNEQFF. The CDR3 DNA is TGTGCCAGCAGTAAGGCGGGACCCGGATACAATGAGCAGTTCTTC.

The J gene is TRBJ1-3, the V gene TRBV7-2, with 8 nucleotides matching TRBD1. J gave up 1 base and V 6 bases, and 2 bases lay outside the gene matches. CDR1 SGHTA and CDR2 FQGNSA come from the germline V gene. The CDR3 is made up of 14 amino acids. For the CDR3, the DNA is TGTGCCAGCAGAACAGGGGGTTCTGGAAACACCATATATTTT. Translation gives CASRTGGSGNTIYF.

The chain carries TRBV7-2 and TRBJ2-7, with TRBD1 identical over 9 bases. Germline values: CDR1 SGHTA, CDR2 FQGNSA. Trimming cost V 4 bases and J 2 bases; bases outside gene matches: 6. CDR3 length: 15 amino acids. The chain's CDR3 is CASSSAGTGPYEQYF. CDR3 coding DNA: TGTGCCAGCAGCTCAGCCGGGACAGGGCCCTACGAGCAGTACTTC. The whole variable domain, remainder taken from reference TRBV7-2 and TRBJ2-7, is GAGVSQSPSNKVTEKGKDVELRCDPISGHTALYWYRQSLGQGLEFLIYFQGNSAPDKSGLPSDRFSAERTGGSVSTLTIQRTQQEDSAVYLCASSSAGTGPYEQYFGPGTRLTVT.

This rearrangement joins TRBV4-3 to TRBJ1-4, with 7 bases lining up with TRBD1. The junction had 5 bases not matched to a gene; V was cut back by 0 bases and J by 7 bases. CDR3 size: 15 residues. Germline loops: CDR1 LGHNA, CDR2 YSLEER. The CDR3, as DNA: TGCGCCAGCAGCCAAGACAGGGGGGTATCTGAAAAACTGTTTTTT. It codes for CASSQDRGVSEKLFF.

This chain joins TRBV7-9 and TRBJ2-5, with D tentatively TRBD2 (7 bases). The V and J ends lost 0 bases and 5 bases respectively, with 13 bases between them. CDR3 size: 15 residues. CDR1 and CDR2 from the germline V gene are SEHNR and FQNEAQ (reference sequence). The CDR3 here is CASSLAGGGAETQYF. CDR3 nucleotides: TGTGCCAGCAGCTTAGCGGGCGGGGGCGCGGAGACCCAGTACTTC.

V is TRBV7-8 and J is TRBJ1-4; D unresolved. V was cut by 5 bases and J by 7 bases, with 5 bases left in between. The CDR3 covers 11 residues. Germline CDR1 SGHVS, CDR2 FQNEAQ. CDR3 sequence: CASSIGEKLFF. The CDR3 region has the DNA TGTGCCAGCAGCATCGGTGAAAAACTGTTTTTT. The full variable domain, completed using reference TRBV7-8 and TRBJ1-4, is GAGVSQSPRYKVAKRGQDVALRCDPISGHVSLFWYQQALGQGPEFLTYFQNEAQLDKSGLPSDRFFAERPEGSVSTLKIQRTQQEDSAVYLCASSIGEKLFFGSGTQLSVL.

The chain combines TRBV19 with TRBJ2-3, with 7 bases fitting TRBD1. Germline V gene data show CDR1 as LNHDA and CDR2 as SQIVND (reference sequence). The CDR3 runs to 18 residues. V was pared by 5 bases and J by 1 base, with 15 bases of the junction left unmatched. CDR3 coding DNA: TGTGCCAGTAGTTCCACCAGGGGGTACGGTAGACGCACAGATACGCAGTATTTT. It specifies CASSSTRGYGRRTDTQYF.

As for this clone: The DNA is left out, because the CDR3 cannot be placed on it with certainty; the CDR3 is given as TCRdb lists it. V and J are TRBV21-1 and TRBJ1-5; TRBD1 is taken as the D call from the table, unchecked against the DNA. TRBV21-1 is a known pseudogene. Including both end residues, the CDR3 is 17 amino acids long. CDR3 amino acids: CASSKMVGTGTNQPQHF.

This sequence joins TRBV5-1 and TRBJ2-1; 12 positions agree with TRBD2. Germline trimming cut 4 bases from V and 7 bases from J; bases unmatched to any gene: 12. The CDR3 runs 17 residues. Germline CDR1 is SGHRS and CDR2 is YFSETQ. The CDR3 DNA is TGCGCCAGCAGCCAGTGGCTAGCGGGAGGGCCCGGGAATGAGCAGTTCTTC. It specifies CASSQWLAGGPGNEQFF. The full variable domain, completed using reference TRBV5-1 and TRBJ2-1, is KAGVTQTPRYLIKTRGQQVTLSCSPISGHRSVSWYQQTPGQGLQFLFEYFSETQRNKGNFPGRFSGRQFSNSRSEMNVSTLELGDSALYLCASSQWLAGGPGNEQFFGPGTRLTVL.